Listed below are T cell receptor beta chains from one sample, sequenced in a study of cytomegalovirus exposure and HLA in healthy donors. Using immunoSEQ multiplex PCR, the repertoire was profiled, and TCRdb retains in-frame clones only, with some absent. The table has 150,000 to 200,000 clones, about four fifths seen once. The sequencing sample was made of PBMCs. The receptors derive from a woman aged 18-29 years in good health and CMV-seronegative. Both conserved end residues are part of each CDR3. The D gene is left open where the match is weak. Only part of the rows carry a size: once, few, many, or a class if the clone is expanded.

J,D,size,V,DNA,CDR3
TRBJ2-2,TRBD2,-,TRBV10-2,TGCGCCACTCTAGCGGCGAACACCGGGGAGCTGTTTTTT,CATLAANTGELFF
TRBJ1-2,TRBD1,few,TRBV5-6,TGTGCCAGCAGCCTTTGGACAGGGAAGCCCGCAGCGGGTGGCTACACCTTC,CASSLWTGKPAAGGYTF
TRBJ2-3,TRBD2,-,TRBV18,TGTGCCAGCTCACCACCGTATAGCGGGAGAGCAGTAGATACGCAGTATTTT,CASSPPYSGRAVDTQYF
TRBJ1-5,TRBD1,few,TRBV30,TGTGCCTGGAGTGGGACAGGGGGTTTCAATCAGCCCCAGCATTTT,CAWSGTGGFNQPQHF
TRBJ2-1,TRBD2,once,TRBV5-4,TGTGCCAGCAGCAAGGGACTAGCGGGACTATACAATGAGCAGTTCTTC,CASSKGLAGLYNEQFF
TRBJ2-2,-,-,TRBV6-5,TGTGCCAGCAGTTACTCACTTACCGGGGAGCTGTTTTTT,CASSYSLTGELFF
TRBJ2-3,-,-,TRBV21-1,TGTGCCTGGGGGGGAGATACGCAGTATTTT,CAWGGDTQYF
TRBJ2-2,-,-,TRBV9,TGTGCCAGCAGCGCAGGGACTTCCTACACCGGGGAGCTGTTTTTT,CASSAGTSYTGELFF
TRBJ2-3,TRBD1,-,TRBV19,TGTGCCAGTTCGCGACAGGGGGCGGATACGCAGTATTTT,CASSRQGADTQYF
TRBJ2-1,TRBD2,-,TRBV18,TGTGCCAGCTCACCAGTTGGACTAGCATACAATGAGCAGTTCTTC,CASSPVGLAYNEQFF
TRBJ2-1,TRBD2,-,TRBV19,TGTGCCAGTAGTGTGGGACTAGCGGGAGCTAATGAGCAGTTCTTC,CASSVGLAGANEQFF
TRBJ1-2,-,-,TRBV19,TGTGCCAGTAGTATTGGAGGCCGCACTAACTATGGCTACACCTTC,CASSIGGRTNYGYTF
TRBJ2-1,-,-,TRBV9,TGTGCCAGCAGCGAGGGGGGGGTAGAGGTTTACAATGAGCAGTTCTTC,CASSEGGVEVYNEQFF
TRBJ1-2,-,few,TRBV14,TGTGCCAGCAGCCAAGATCGGGGGGACTATGGCTACACCTTC,CASSQDRGDYGYTF
TRBJ1-2,TRBD1,-,TRBV7-2,TGTGCCAGCAGCGGTCGGACAGGGGAATTTGACGGCTACACCTTC,CASSGRTGEFDGYTF
TRBJ2-3,TRBD2,-,TRBV15,TGTGCCACCAGCAGAGGGGCGGGAGCCTTGACAGATACGCAGTATTTT,CATSRGAGALTDTQYF
TRBJ2-5,TRBD2,-,TRBV4-1,TGCGCCAGCAGCCAAGACAGAGCGGGAGGGCCGGAGACCCAGTACTTC,CASSQDRAGGPETQYF
TRBJ1-1,TRBD1,once,TRBV6-6,TGTGCCAGCGGAAGGGACAGGGAGGACACTGAAGCTTTCTTT,CASGRDREDTEAFF
TRBJ1-1,-,few,TRBV6-6,TGTGCCAGCAGTAACCTAGAAGCTTTCTTT,CASSNLEAFF
TRBJ1-3,TRBD1,-,TRBV6-6,TGTGCCAGCAGCGACAGGGTCTCTGGAAACACCATATATTTT,CASSDRVSGNTIYF
TRBJ2-1,-,-,TRBV9,TGTGCCAGCAGCGTGGGGTTCAGCGGGCGAGCGTATGAGCAGTTCTTC,CASSVGFSGRAYEQFF
TRBJ2-2,TRBD2,-,TRBV5-1,TGCGCCAGCAGCTGGACTAGCGGGAGGGCCGCCGGGGAGCTGTTTTTT,CASSWTSGRAAGELFF
TRBJ2-1,TRBD2,-,TRBV9,TGTGCCAGCAGCGTAGCGACTAGCGGGATGAGCTCCTACAATGAGCAGTTCTTC,CASSVATSGMSSYNEQFF
TRBJ2-1,TRBD2,-,TRBV27,TGTGCCAGCAGTTTTCTTGCGGGAGGGCCCAATGAGCAGTTCTTC,CASSFLAGGPNEQFF
TRBJ2-3,-,-,TRBV20-1,TGCAGCGGTCGGGAAGATACGCAGTATTTT,CSGREDTQYF
TRBJ1-2,-,-,TRBV5-6,TGTGCCAGCAGCCCACTCCTAGGAGAGGGAATCTATGGCTACACCTTC,CASSPLLGEGIYGYTF
TRBJ2-6,TRBD1,few,TRBV5-5,TGTGCCAGCAGCCCCCAGGGGGCCTCGTTCTCTGGGGCCAACGTCCTGACTTTC,CASSPQGASFSGANVLTF
TRBJ2-2,TRBD2,-,TRBV7-9,TGTGCCAGCAGCGACCCCCTAGCGGACACCGGGGAGCTGTTTTTT,CASSDPLADTGELFF
TRBJ1-2,-,-,TRBV9,TGTGCCAGCAGCAGCGCCCTTAACTATGGCTACACCTTC,CASSSALNYGYTF
TRBJ2-1,-,-,TRBV15,TGTGCCACCAGCAGATCCGGTAATGAGCAGTTCTTC,CATSRSGNEQFF
TRBJ1-1,-,-,TRBV5-5,TGTGCCAGCAGCTTGTGGGGGGGTAGGTCGGACACTGAAGCTTTCTTT,CASSLWGGRSDTEAFF
TRBJ2-3,TRBD2,-,TRBV6-1,TGTGCCAGCAGTACCCTAGCGGGTAGCACAGATACGCAGTATTTT,CASSTLAGSTDTQYF
TRBJ1-1,-,-,TRBV29-1,TGCAGCGCCGGACCAGGGGTTACTGAAGCTTTCTTT,CSAGPGVTEAFF
TRBJ1-5,-,-,TRBV28,TGTGCCAGCAGCCAGGAGGTGGCCCAGCATTTT,CASSQEVAQHF
TRBJ1-5,-,-,TRBV6-6,TGTGCCAGCCACCGGCGGGGGAATCAGCCCCAGCATTTT,CASHRRGNQPQHF
TRBJ1-1,-,-,TRBV7-6,TGTGCCAGCAGCTCGAGCACTGAAGCTTTCTTT,CASSSSTEAFF
TRBJ1-4,-,-,TRBV11-2,TGTGCCAGCAGCTTGATCGGAGTTGCAACTAATGAAAAACTGTTTTTT,CASSLIGVATNEKLFF
TRBJ1-2,TRBD1,-,TRBV4-3,TGCGCCAGCAGCCAAGAGACAGGGGGTTACTATGGCTACACCTTC,CASSQETGGYYGYTF
TRBJ2-7,-,-,TRBV19,TGTGCCAGTAGCGTGGGGCAGGGGCTCGCCTACGAGCAGTACTTC,CASSVGQGLAYEQYF
TRBJ1-1,-,few,TRBV6-5,TGTGCCAGCAGTTATGAAAAGACTGGCACTGAAGCTTTCTTT,CASSYEKTGTEAFF
TRBJ1-2,-,-,TRBV28,TGTGCCAGCATGGCAGGGTCAGCGTCTCTCCAAGGCTACACCTTC,CASMAGSASLQGYTF
TRBJ1-5,-,-,TRBV27,TGTGCCAGCAGTTTCCAGGCGGGGGCGGGCAATCAGCCCCAGCATTTT,CASSFQAGAGNQPQHF